Each of the 11 T cell receptor beta chains below was sequenced from the same sample in a study of blood T cell repertoires in COVID-19. The data were produced by immunoSEQ multiplex PCR, yet TCRdb's version contains in-frame clones alone and is incomplete. The sample carries about 280,000 clones, around 89% recorded once. Material for sequencing was peripheral blood. All receptors derive from a man between 35 and 55 years old with acute or convalescent COVID-19.

There are a few counts of this clone. The chain joins TRBV6-5 to TRBJ1-1, with TRBD1 matching over 7 bases. CDR1 is MNHEY and CDR2 is SVGAGI in the germline V gene. The CDR3 runs 14 residues. Trimming removed 6 bases from V and 5 bases from J; junction bases left unmatched: 9. The CDR3: CASSQQGSWTEAFF. The CDR3 region has the DNA TGTGCCAGCAGCCAACAGGGGTCCTGGACTGAAGCTTTCTTT.

The J gene is TRBJ2-1, the V gene TRBV27, with TRBD2 matching over 9 bases. Germline loops: CDR1 MNHEY, CDR2 SMNVEV (reference sequence). V lost 7 bases and J lost 15; bases outside the gene matches: 16. The CDR3 has 14 residues. CDR3 in amino acids: CASILRGISGGMFF. The DNA of the CDR3 is TGTGCCAGCATCCTCAGGGGGATAAGCGGGGGGATGTTCTTC.

This chain uses TRBV6-5 with TRBJ1-2; 10 bases line up with TRBD1. Germline V CDR1 and CDR2: MNHEY, SVGAGI. V lost 6 bases to trimming and J lost 4 bases; unmatched junction nucleotides: 8. The CDR3 sequence is 15 residues long. CDR3 sequence reads: CASRRSTGGIYGYTF. CDR3 nucleotide sequence: TGTGCCAGCAGACGCTCGACAGGGGGCATCTATGGCTACACCTTC.

This chain uses TRBV5-5 with TRBJ2-2, with D possibly being TRBD2 (6 bases). The germline gives CDR1 SGHKS, CDR2 YYEKEE (reference sequence). The CDR3 has 17 residues. Trimming cost V 0 bases and J 1 base, with 13 bases left between them. The CDR3 reads CASSLVRGRQNTGELFF. DNA of the CDR3: TGTGCCAGCAGCTTGGTCCGGGGGAGACAGAACACCGGGGAGCTGTTTTTT.

Only a few counts were recorded for this clone. V is TRBV11-1 and J is TRBJ2-3; TRBD1 might be the D (5 bases). The germline V gene has CDR1 SGHAT and CDR2 FQDESV (reference sequence). V was trimmed by 1 base and J by 2 bases, leaving 13 bases between them. CDR3 length: 16 residues. The CDR3: CASSLGWGRVTDTQYF. DNA for the CDR3: TGTGCCAGCAGCTTAGGATGGGGCAGGGTCACAGATACGCAGTATTTT.

The chain has TRBV18 and TRBJ1-1; D may be TRBD1 (5 bases). This CDR3 spans 13 amino acids. The V end lost 6 bases, the J end lost 3 bases, and 11 bases lay between the germline ends. From germline, CDR1 is KGHSH and CDR2 LQKENI. The CDR3 loop reads CASSPGRDTEAFF. The CDR3, as DNA: TGTGCCAGCTCCCCAGGGAGGGACACTGAAGCTTTCTTT.

This chain links TRBV6-5 with TRBJ2-5, with D possibly TRBD2 on 6 matching bases. Trimming took off 5 bases at V and 1 base at J, with 8 bases between the two ends. Germline loops: CDR1 MNHEY, CDR2 SVGAGI. The CDR3 runs to 13 residues. CDR3 bases: TGTGCCAGCAGTAAGGAGGGCCAAGAGACCCAGTACTTC. Its protein product is CASSKEGQETQYF.

The chain recombines TRBV6-6 with TRBJ1-2; perhaps TRBD1 as D (5 bases). Germline lookup yields CDR1 MNHNY and CDR2 SVGAGI (reference sequence). The CDR3 has 12 amino acids. V lost 0 bases and J lost 8, with 7 bases in between. The CDR3 here is CASSYSGGGYTF. CDR3 DNA: TGTGCCAGCAGTTACTCCGGGGGGGGCTACACCTTC.

The gene calls are TRBV5-1 and TRBJ2-7; D perhaps matches TRBD1 (5 bases). This CDR3 contains 14 residues. The ends were cut back, 2 bases at V and 4 bases at J, with 13 bases in the middle. Germline V lookup: CDR1 SGHRS, CDR2 YFSETQ. CDR3 loop: CASSFLTGVYEQYF. Written as DNA, the CDR3 is TGCGCCAGCAGCTTCCTTACAGGTGTATACGAGCAGTACTTC.

The chain links TRBV14 to TRBJ1-2; 8 bases align to TRBD1. V shed 5 bases and J 4 bases; nucleotides not matched to a gene: 6. The CDR3 totals 14 residues. Germline V gives CDR1 SGHDN, CDR2 FVKESK. CDR3 nucleotides: TGTGCCAGCAGCTGGGACAGGCTGCTCTATGGCTACACCTTC. It is translated as CASSWDRLLYGYTF.

The gene calls are TRBV9 and TRBJ1-4; D might be TRBD1 (6 bases). V was shortened by 2 bases and J by 8 bases, with 19 bases between the two germline ends. Per the germline V gene, CDR1 is SGDLS and CDR2 is YYNGEE. The CDR3 covers 16 residues. The CDR3 bases are TGTGCCAGCAGCGTCAATTTACAGGGCGGCCACGAAAAACTGTTTTTT. It is translated as CASSVNLQGGHEKLFF.